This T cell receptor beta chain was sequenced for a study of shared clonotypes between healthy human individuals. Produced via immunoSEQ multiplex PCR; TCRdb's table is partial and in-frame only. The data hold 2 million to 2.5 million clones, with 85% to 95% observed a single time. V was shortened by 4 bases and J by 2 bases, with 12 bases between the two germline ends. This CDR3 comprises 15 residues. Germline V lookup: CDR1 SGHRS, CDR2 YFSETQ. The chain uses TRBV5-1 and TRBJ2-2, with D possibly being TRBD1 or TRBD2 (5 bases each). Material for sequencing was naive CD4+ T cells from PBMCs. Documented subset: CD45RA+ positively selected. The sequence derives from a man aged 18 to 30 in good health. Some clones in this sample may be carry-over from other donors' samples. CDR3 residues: CASSARDQNTGELFF. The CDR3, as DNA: TGCGCCAGCAGCGCCCGGGACCAAAACACCGGGGAGCTGTTTTTT. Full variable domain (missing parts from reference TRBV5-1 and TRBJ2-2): KAGVTQTPRYLIKTRGQQVTLSCSPISGHRSVSWYQQTPGQGLQFLFEYFSETQRNKGNFPGRFSGRQFSNSRSEMNVSTLELGDSALYLCASSARDQNTGELFFGEGSRLTVL.